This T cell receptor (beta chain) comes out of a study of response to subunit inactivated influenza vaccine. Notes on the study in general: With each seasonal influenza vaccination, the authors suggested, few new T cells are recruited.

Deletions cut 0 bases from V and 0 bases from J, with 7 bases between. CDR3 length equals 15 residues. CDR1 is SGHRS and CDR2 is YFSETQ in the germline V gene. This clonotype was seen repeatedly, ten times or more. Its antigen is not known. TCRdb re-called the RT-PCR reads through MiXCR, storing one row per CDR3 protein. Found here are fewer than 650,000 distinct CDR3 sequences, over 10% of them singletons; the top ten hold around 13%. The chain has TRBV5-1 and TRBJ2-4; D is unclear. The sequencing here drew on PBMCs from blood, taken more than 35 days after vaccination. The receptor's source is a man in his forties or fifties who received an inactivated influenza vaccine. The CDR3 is CASSLAPGAKNIQYF. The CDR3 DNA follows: TGCGCCAGCAGCTTGGCACCGGGAGCCAAAAACATTCAGTACTTC.